Below, 3 T cell receptor beta chains from the same sample are listed, as sequenced in a study of T cell repertoires in ileal Crohn's disease. Noted time point: inflamed ileum from the surgical specimen. Some clones are missing from TCRdb's copy, which holds only in-frame ones; the method was immunoSEQ multiplex PCR. Of 13,000 or so clones in the sample, 65% to 80% were seen once. Sequences were obtained from ileal tissue. Every receptor here comes from an adult with Crohn's disease.

The chain has TRBV20-1 and TRBJ1-1; D is uncertain. CDR1 and CDR2 (germline): DFQATT, SNEGSKA (reference sequence). This CDR3 has 11 residues. V shed 0 bases and J shed 6 bases, with 5 bases lying between them. The CDR3 DNA is TGCAGTGCTAGAGATTTTCCTGAAGCTTTCTTT. Its protein is CSARDFPEAFF.

The chain has TRBV5-4 and TRBJ2-7; no firm D call. The germline CDR1 and CDR2 sequences are SGHNT and YYREEE (reference sequence). Trimming cost V 4 bases and J 4 bases, with 12 bases left between them. This CDR3 has 13 residues. CDR3 region: CASSRTEIYEQYF. Written as DNA, the CDR3 is TGTGCCAGCAGCCGGACCGAAATTTACGAGCAGTACTTC.

The chain combines TRBV4-1 with TRBJ2-3, with 8 nucleotides matching TRBD2. The CDR3 is 15 amino acids. Losses at the gene ends were 4 bases for V and 1 base for J; bases not matched to a gene: 4. In germline, CDR1 is MGHRA, CDR2 YSYEKL. This CDR3 is CASSLSGVGTDTQYF. The CDR3 DNA is TGCGCCAGCAGCCTTAGCGGGGTCGGCACAGATACGCAGTATTTT.